Following are 5 T cell receptor beta chains from one sample sequenced in a study of blood T cell repertoires in COVID-19. Assay: immunoSEQ multiplex PCR; the TCRdb copy retains only in-frame clones and omits some. Of about 190,000 clones listed, roughly 78% were seen once; the top ten hold 2.8%. Material for sequencing was peripheral blood. These receptors were taken from a woman older than 75 with active or convalescent COVID-19.

V is TRBV5-4 and J is TRBJ1-2, with unresolved D. The CDR3 consists of 14 residues. Per the germline V gene, CDR1 is SGHNT and CDR2 is YYREEE (reference sequence). Trimming cost V 6 bases and J 1 base, with 13 bases left between them. CDR3 loop: CASTVREYNYGYTF. DNA of the CDR3: TGTGCCAGCACAGTCCGGGAATATAACTATGGCTACACCTTC.

This clone turned up a few times. The chain couples TRBV2 to TRBJ1-1, with D tentatively TRBD1 (6 bases). The CDR3 has 15 amino acids. The V gene's germline CDR1 is SNHLY and CDR2 FYNNEI. Trimming cost V 6 bases and J 4 bases, with 18 bases left between them. The CDR3 DNA is TGTGCCAGCAGGGGAACCTCAGGGGTTGGCACTGAAGCTTTCTTT. This sequence encodes CASRGTSGVGTEAFF.

The rearrangement uses TRBV7-3 and TRBJ1-2, with TRBD1 matching 10 bases. Germline V gene data show CDR1 as SGHTA and CDR2 as FQGTGA. Trimming took 5 bases from V and 4 from J; bases not matched to a gene: 10. The CDR3 runs 16 residues. CDR3 loop: CASSATGGAPPYGYTF. CDR3 in DNA: TGTGCCAGCAGCGCGACAGGGGGCGCACCCCCCTATGGCTACACCTTC.

This clone has only a few counts. The J gene is TRBJ1-6, the V gene TRBV15, with a weak D call TRBD1 (6 bases). Trimming took off 3 bases at V and 0 bases at J, with 9 bases between the two ends. The germline CDR1 and CDR2 sequences are LNHNV and YYDKDF (reference sequence). The CDR3 extends over 16 amino acids. The CDR3 sequence: CATSSDRSSYNSPLHF. For the CDR3, the DNA is TGTGCCACCAGCAGTGACAGGAGCTCCTATAATTCACCCCTCCACTTT. The whole variable domain, remainder taken from reference TRBV15 and TRBJ1-6, is DAMVIQNPRYQVTQFGKPVTLSCSQTLNHNVMYWYQQKSSQAPKLLFHYYDKDFNNEADTPDNFQSRRPNTSFCFLDIRSPGLGDTAMYLCATSSDRSSYNSPLHFGNGTRLTVT.

The J gene is TRBJ2-5, the V gene TRBV12-3 or TRBV12-4, with D possibly TRBD2 on 5 matching bases. CDR3 size: 13 residues. V was clipped by 3 bases and J by 5 bases, with 10 bases between them. The CDR3 DNA reads TGTGCCAGCAGTTTTAAGGAGCGGGAGACCCAGTACTTC. It codes for CASSFKERETQYF.